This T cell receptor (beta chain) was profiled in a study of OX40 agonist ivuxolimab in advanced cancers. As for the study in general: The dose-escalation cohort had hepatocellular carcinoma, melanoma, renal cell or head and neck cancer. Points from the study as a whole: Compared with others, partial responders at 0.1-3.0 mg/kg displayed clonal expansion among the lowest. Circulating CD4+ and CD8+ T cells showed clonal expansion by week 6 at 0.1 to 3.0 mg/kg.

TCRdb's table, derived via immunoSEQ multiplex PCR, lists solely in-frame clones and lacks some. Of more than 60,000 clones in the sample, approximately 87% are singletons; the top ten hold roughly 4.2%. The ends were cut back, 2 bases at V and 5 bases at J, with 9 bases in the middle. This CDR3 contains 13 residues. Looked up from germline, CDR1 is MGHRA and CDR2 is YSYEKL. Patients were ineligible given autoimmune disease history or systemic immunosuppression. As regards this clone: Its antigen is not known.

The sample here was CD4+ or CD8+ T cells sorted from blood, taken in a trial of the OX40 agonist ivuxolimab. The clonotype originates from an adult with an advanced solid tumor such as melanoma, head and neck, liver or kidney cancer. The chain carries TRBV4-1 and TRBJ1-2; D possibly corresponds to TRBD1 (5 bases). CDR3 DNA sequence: TGCGCCAGCAGCCAACAGGGAAGGTATGGCTACACCTTC. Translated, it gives CASSQQGRYGYTF.